What follows are 20 T cell receptor beta chains derived from one specimen sequenced in a study of OX40 agonist ivuxolimab in advanced cancers. TCRdb keeps only in-frame clones here, not all; method: immunoSEQ multiplex PCR. The sample has about 50,000 clones, more than 75% seen once. The sample in question was CD4+ or CD8+ T cells sorted from blood, obtained in a trial of the OX40 agonist ivuxolimab. These receptors were collected from an adult with an advanced solid tumor such as melanoma, head and neck, liver or kidney cancer.

The genes are TRBV5-6 and TRBJ2-3; 14 nucleotides match TRBD2. The trim removed 2 bases at V and 4 bases at J, leaving 3 bases unmatched. This CDR3 region has 16 residues. Germline values: CDR1 SGHDT, CDR2 YYEEEE. This chain's CDR3 is CASSFRLAGGPDTQYF. Written as DNA, the CDR3 is TGTGCCAGCAGCTTCCGACTAGCGGGAGGGCCAGATACGCAGTATTTT. The whole variable domain, filled in from reference TRBV5-6 and TRBJ2-3, reads DAGVTQSPTHLIKTRGQQVTLRCSPKSGHDTVSWYQQALGQGPQFIFQYYEEEERQRGNFPDRFSGHQFPNYSSELNVNALLLGDSALYLCASSFRLAGGPDTQYFGPGTRLTVL.

This chain joins TRBV19 and TRBJ1-3, with D uncertain. Germline V gives CDR1 LNHDA, CDR2 SQIVND (reference sequence). The V end was cut by 10 bases, the J end by 0 bases, with 10 bases between. The CDR3 length is 13 residues. The CDR3 loop reads CATSDFSGNTIYF. CDR3 bases: TGTGCCACCTCGGACTTCTCTGGAAACACCATATATTTT.

The V and J genes are TRBV18 and TRBJ2-3, with 11 bases lining up with TRBD2. This CDR3 has 17 amino acids. The J segment lost 6 bases and the V segment lost 2 bases, leaving 10 bases of the junction unmatched. Germline V gene sequence: CDR1 KGHSH, CDR2 LQKENI. CDR3 residues: CASSPRASGRMGDTQYF. The CDR3 DNA sequence: TGTGCCAGCTCACCAAGGGCTAGCGGGAGGATGGGCGATACGCAGTATTTT.

The chain uses TRBV5-1 and TRBJ2-3; 9 bases match TRBD1. Looked up from germline, CDR1 is SGHRS and CDR2 is YFSETQ. The trim removed 4 bases at V and 0 bases at J, leaving 12 bases unmatched. The CDR3 is 18 residues long. The CDR3 reads CASSTKTGGSSSTDTQYF. The CDR3 region has the DNA TGCGCCAGCAGCACCAAGACAGGGGGAAGCTCTAGCACAGATACGCAGTATTTT.

This clone was counted a single time. The V call is TRBV28, the J call TRBJ2-6; a possible D gene is TRBD2 (5 bases). The V gene's germline CDR1 is MDHEN and CDR2 SYDVKM. Trimming left V 3 bases short and J 2 bases short, with 8 bases between. CDR3 size: 15 residues. CDR3 sequence reads: CASSFEGAGANVLTF. The CDR3 DNA sequence: TGTGCCAGCAGTTTTGAGGGCGCTGGGGCCAACGTCCTGACTTTC.

CDR3 residues: CASSLEGGGHGYTF. CDR3 DNA: TGTGCCAGCAGCTTGGAGGGCGGAGGCCATGGCTACACCTTC. The chain recombines TRBV5-5 with TRBJ1-2; D not certain. The CDR3 has 14 residues. Trimming cost V 0 bases and J 6 bases, with 12 bases left between them. Germline CDR1 SGHKS, CDR2 YYEKEE (reference sequence). The whole variable domain, filled in from reference TRBV5-5 and TRBJ1-2, reads DAGVTQSPTHLIKTRGQQVTLRCSPISGHKSVSWYQQVLGQGPQFIFQYYEKEERGRGNFPDRFSARQFPNYSSELNVNALLLGDSALYLCASSLEGGGHGYTFGSGTRLTVV.

A few counts support this clone. This chain links TRBV28 with TRBJ1-6; D is undetermined. The V gene lost 6 bases and the J gene lost 10 bases, with 16 bases spanning the gap. Germline loops: CDR1 MDHEN, CDR2 SYDVKM. The CDR3 contains 14 residues. The CDR3 loop is CASSPALTGSPLHF. The CDR3, as DNA: TGTGCCAGCAGCCCGGCCCTAACGGGATCACCCCTCCACTTT.

The V call is TRBV5-1, the J call TRBJ2-3; D not certain. The CDR3 consists of 12 residues. V gave up 1 base and J gave up 6 bases, with 6 bases separating them. The germline gives CDR1 SGHRS, CDR2 YFSETQ. The CDR3 DNA follows: TGCGCCAGCAGCTTGATGTTTGATACGCAGTATTTT. Translation: CASSLMFDTQYF.

As to this clone: The sample holds other DNA sequences that translate to the same CDR3. The chain links TRBV29-1 to TRBJ2-3; D perhaps matches TRBD2 (6 bases). Germline V gene lookup returns CDR1 SQVTM and CDR2 ANQGSEA. V shed 6 bases and J shed 2 bases, with 18 bases lying between them. The CDR3 has 15 amino acids. CDR3 sequence reads: CSVLSGRAFTDTQYF. Here the CDR3 DNA reads TGCAGCGTCCTTAGCGGAAGGGCCTTCACAGATACGCAGTATTTT.

The V call is TRBV5-1, the J call TRBJ2-5, with a possible D match to TRBD2 (6 bases). Germline V gene sequence: CDR1 SGHRS, CDR2 YFSETQ. The germline V and J ends were trimmed by 0 bases and 2 bases, with 17 bases remaining between them. There are 17 residues in the CDR3. CDR3 protein: CASSLALGGLPQETQYF. In DNA, the CDR3 is TGCGCCAGCAGCTTGGCCCTCGGTGGACTACCACAAGAGACCCAGTACTTC.

The rearrangement joins TRBV19 to TRBJ2-7; TRBD1 matches at 9 bases. The V gene end was trimmed by 3 bases and the J gene end by 4 bases; junction bases not matched to a gene: 7. CDR3 length: 15 amino acids. Germline V CDR1 and CDR2: LNHDA, SQIVND (reference sequence). The CDR3 sequence is CASSMGGQGTYEQYF. The CDR3 nucleotides read TGTGCCAGTAGTATGGGGGGACAGGGTACGTACGAGCAGTACTTC.

The rearrangement uses TRBV7-6 and TRBJ2-2; 11 bases map to TRBD2. This CDR3 region has 17 residues. CDR1 and CDR2 from the germline V gene are SGHVS and FNYEAQ. J lost 5 bases, V lost 3 bases, and 8 bases had no gene match. The CDR3 DNA reads TGTGCCAGCAGCTTGACTAGCGGGATGAAAATTACCGGGGAGCTGTTTTTT. Amino acid sequence: CASSLTSGMKITGELFF.

This chain connects TRBV5-1 to TRBJ2-6; 11 bases align to TRBD2. V lost 4 bases to trimming and J lost 0 bases; unmatched junction nucleotides: 9. Germline CDR1 and CDR2: SGHRS and YFSETQ. CDR3 size: 19 residues. The CDR3 loop is CASSPGFSGGGSGANVLTF. The CDR3 nucleotides read TGCGCCAGCAGCCCAGGATTTAGCGGGGGGGGCTCTGGGGCCAACGTCCTGACTTTC.

The chain carries TRBV2 and TRBJ2-7; D perhaps matches TRBD2 (6 bases). CDR3 length equals 15 residues. V was pared by 4 bases and J by 3 bases, with 16 bases between. CDR1 and CDR2 from the germline V gene are SNHLY and FYNNEI. The CDR3 spells CASSAGRDVYYEQYF. As DNA, the CDR3 is TGTGCCAGCAGTGCTGGGCGGGACGTTTACTACGAGCAGTACTTC.

This rearrangement joins TRBV6-6 to TRBJ2-6; D perhaps matches TRBD2 (5 bases). The CDR3 is made up of 13 amino acids. Trimming took 10 bases from V and 0 from J, leaving 7 bases between them. The V gene's germline CDR1 is MNHNY and CDR2 SVGAGI (reference sequence). Here the CDR3 reads CATAGSGANVLTF. CDR3 nucleotide sequence: TGTGCCACCGCGGGCTCTGGGGCCAACGTCCTGACTTTC.

The rearrangement links TRBV7-3 to TRBJ2-1; 7 bases are a match to TRBD2. This CDR3 contains 15 residues. Germline CDR1 is SGHTA and CDR2 is FQGTGA. V lost 2 bases to trimming and J lost 3 bases; unmatched junction nucleotides: 4. Written as DNA, the CDR3 is TGTGCCAGCAGCTTAGCGGTAGCGGGCTACAATGAGCAGTTCTTC. Translating it yields CASSLAVAGYNEQFF.

This clone was picked up one time. V usage is TRBV6-5 and J usage is TRBJ2-7, with 8 bases matching TRBD1. CDR1 and CDR2 (germline): MNHEY, SVGAGI. After removal of 7 bases from V and 2 bases from J, the junction contained 7 bases not matched to a gene. The CDR3 is made up of 14 amino acids. The CDR3 sequence is CASKRDRTTYEQYF. The CDR3 DNA sequence: TGTGCCAGCAAAAGGGACAGGACGACCTACGAGCAGTACTTC.

V and J are TRBV14 and TRBJ1-4; D unresolved. Trimming took 3 bases from V and 0 from J, leaving 17 bases between them. The length of the CDR3 is 18 residues. Germline CDR1 reads SGHDN; CDR2 reads FVKESK. CDR3 DNA: TGTGCCAGCAGCCAGGTGAAGAGCCCCCTTGCAACTAATGAAAAACTGTTTTTT. Residues: CASSQVKSPLATNEKLFF.

This chain uses TRBV7-9 with TRBJ2-3; 16 nucleotides line up with TRBD2. The CDR3 spans 19 residues. With 5 bases clipped from V and 4 bases from J, the junction kept 12 bases outside the gene matches. The germline V gene has CDR1 SEHNR and CDR2 FQNEAQ (reference sequence). The CDR3 DNA sequence: TGTGCCAGCAGCCCGAAGATTGGGACTAGCGGGAGGGTCGCAGATACGCAGTATTTT. It codes for CASSPKIGTSGRVADTQYF.

V and J are TRBV13 and TRBJ2-2; either TRBD1 or TRBD2 may fit D (5 bases each). CDR1 is PRHDT and CDR2 is FYEKMQ in the germline V gene (reference sequence). The CDR3 totals 19 residues. With 4 bases removed from V and 4 bases from J, the gap between germline ends came to 25 bases. CDR3 in DNA: TGTGCCAGCAGCTCGGAAATTCAGGGCTGGGGGACCGTCACCGGGGAGCTGTTTTTT. Translated: CASSSEIQGWGTVTGELFF.